The clone carrying this TCR beta chain came up many times. Its antigen is undetermined. This sample was taken from a study of metastatic and nonmetastatic thyroid tumors. Study-level information: Blood and tumor or nodule tissue repertoires from malignant and benign thyroid patients were compared. Study results and caveats: Significantly greater TCR beta diversity was reportedly found in malignant thyroid tumors than in benign nodules (in blood and tumor).

Not a single patient had been given any form of treatment at any point before undergoing thyroid surgery. Under the authors' procedure: A classifier for distant metastasis in papillary thyroid cancer was constructed using CDR3 differences observed across clinicopathological groups. MiXCR re-clonotyped the PCR reads for TCRdb. TCRdb's processing, not the study's, gives the V and J calls here. This sample has 91,000 or so clones, with 12% found just once. The CDR3 contains 13 residues. The V gene lost 1 base and the J gene lost 0 bases, with 4 bases spanning the gap. The V gene's germline CDR1 is GTSNPN and CDR2 SVGIG (reference sequence).

Material: blood. This chain links TRBV30 with TRBJ1-3; no reliable D call. The TCR was taken from a female donor with papillary thyroid cancer or a benign thyroid nodule (not recorded which). Some clones in this sample may be carry-over from other donors' samples. CDR3 sequence reads: CAWSAASGNTIYF. CDR3 sequence (DNA): TGTGCCTGGAGTGCAGCCTCTGGAAACACCATATATTTT.